The count of the clone carrying this TCR beta chain is one. Its antigen remains unknown. This entry comes from a study of shared clonotypes between healthy human individuals. The CDR3 runs to 12 residues. CDR1 and CDR2 (germline): WNHNN, SYGVQD (reference sequence). V lost 5 bases, J lost 3 bases, and 5 bases lay in between. Replicate PCRs for sorted subsets used 200 ng DNA; this equaled some 30,000 T cell genomes. Method: immunoSEQ multiplex PCR; TCRdb's copy keeps in-frame clones and lacks some. This table holds fewer than 850,000 clones, around 90% found once. Study findings and constraints: Inspection by rarefaction showed sorted-subset sequencing to be incomplete despite large depth. Only blood was sampled; tissue repertoires likely differ.

This TCR came from a man aged 18 to 29 in good health. Some clones in this sample may be carry-over from other donors' samples. The V and J genes are TRBV10-1 and TRBJ2-1; the D is unclear. The sample comprised memory CD8+ T cells from PBMCs. Subset defined: CD45RO+ cells pooled with CCR7-negative TemRA cells. CDR3 DNA sequence: TGCGCCAGCAGTAACTACTACAATGAGCAGTTCTTC. This sequence encodes CASSNYYNEQFF.